Following are 21 T cell receptor beta chains from one sample sequenced in a study of CD8 T cells in Susac syndrome. The RNA, about 0.5 to 1 ug, was put through reverse transcription using random hexamers. Via MiXCR, TCRdb re-called the immunoSEQ multiplex PCR reads, giving one row per CDR3 protein. The sample contains 110,000 or so distinct CDR3 sequences, around 90% of which appear only once. Sequencing was performed on CD4+ T cells from PBMCs. The receptors were sampled from a human donor in good health.

V is TRBV3-1 and J is TRBJ2-3, with 8 bases lining up with TRBD2. The CDR3 is made up of 18 amino acids. V was clipped by 8 bases and J by 4 bases; unmatched bases: 20. Germline lookup yields CDR1 LGHDT and CDR2 YNNKEL (reference sequence). CDR3 sequence (DNA): TGTGCCAGCTCTCCTGCTCTAGTCGGGACTAGAAAATCAGATACGCAGTATTTT. This encodes CASSPALVGTRKSDTQYF.

The chain joins TRBV5-1 to TRBJ1-1; D perhaps matches TRBD1 (5 bases). This CDR3 spans 15 amino acids. The germline V gene has CDR1 SGHRS and CDR2 YFSETQ. V was cut by 0 bases and J by 5 bases, with 14 bases left in between. This CDR3 is CASSLAQARGTEAFF. The CDR3 nucleotides are TGCGCCAGCAGCTTGGCACAGGCTCGGGGGACTGAAGCTTTCTTT.

The chain couples TRBV20-1 to TRBJ1-5; D remains ambiguous. Trimming removed 7 bases from V and 3 bases from J, with 13 bases in between. This CDR3 contains 13 residues. Germline values: CDR1 DFQATT, CDR2 SNEGSKA (reference sequence). As DNA, the CDR3 is TGCAGTGTGGGCGGGGTGGTCAATCAGCCCCAGCATTTT. It yields the protein CSVGGVVNQPQHF.

The chain links TRBV20-1 to TRBJ2-5, with D perhaps TRBD1 or TRBD2 (5 bases each). CDR3 length: 13 residues. The germline V and J ends were trimmed by 1 base and 5 bases, with 11 bases remaining between them. Germline CDR1 DFQATT, CDR2 SNEGSKA (reference sequence). The CDR3 coding sequence is TGCAGTGCTAGAGGTCTCGAGGGGGAGACCCAGTACTTC. Encoded protein: CSARGLEGETQYF.

The V gene is TRBV29-1, the J gene TRBJ2-6; 11 bases are shared with TRBD2. Losses at the gene ends were 1 base for V and 2 bases for J; bases not matched to a gene: 1. Germline-derived CDR1 and CDR2 are SQVTM and ANQGSEA. This CDR3 comprises 16 residues. In DNA form, the CDR3 reads TGCAGCGTTGAAGCTAGCGGGGGGCCTGGGGCCAACGTCCTGACTTTC. Protein sequence: CSVEASGGPGANVLTF. Full variable domain (remainder filled in from reference TRBV29-1 and TRBJ2-6): SAVISQKPSRDICQRGTSLTIQCQVDSQVTMMFWYRQQPGQSLTLIATANQGSEATYESGFVIDKFPISRPNLTFSTLTVSNMSPEDSSIYLCSVEASGGPGANVLTFGAGSRLTVL.

The chain recombines TRBV7-8 with TRBJ2-5, with TRBD2 matching over 9 bases. Germline assignment: CDR1 SGHVS and CDR2 FQNEAQ. The CDR3 length is 16 residues. J lost 1 base, V lost 2 bases, and 5 bases had no gene match. CDR3 bases: TGTGCCAGCAGCTTATTAGAGACTAGCGGCCAAGAGACCCAGTACTTC. Protein product: CASSLLETSGQETQYF.

The V call is TRBV19, the J call TRBJ1-1; the D gene is possibly TRBD1 (6 bases). The germline gives CDR1 LNHDA, CDR2 SQIVND (reference sequence). CDR3 size: 14 residues. With 2 bases removed from V and 4 bases from J, the gap between germline ends came to 11 bases. This CDR3 reads CASSITGRGTEAFF. The CDR3 DNA follows: TGTGCCAGTAGTATAACAGGGAGGGGCACTGAAGCTTTCTTT. The full variable domain, completed using reference TRBV19 and TRBJ1-1, is DGGITQSPKYLFRKEGQNVTLSCEQNLNHDAMYWYRQDPGQGLRLIYYSQIVNDFQKGDIAEGYSVSREKKESFPLTVTSAQKNPTAFYLCASSITGRGTEAFFGQGTRLTVV.

The chain is built from TRBV30 and TRBJ1-4; D gene uncertain. With 0 bases removed from V and 8 bases from J, the gap between germline ends came to 4 bases. The CDR3 contains 11 residues. Germline CDR1 reads GTSNPN; CDR2 reads SVGIG (reference sequence). The CDR3 DNA sequence: TGTGCCTGGAGTGTCGGCGAAAAACTGTTTTTT. Translation gives CAWSVGEKLFF. Variable domain in full (rest from reference TRBV30 and TRBJ1-4): SQTIHQWPATLVQPVGSPLSLECTVEGTSNPNLYWYRQAAGRGLQLLFYSVGIGQISSEVPQNLSASRPQDRQFILSSKKLLLSDSGFYLCAWSVGEKLFFGSGTQLSVL.

V is TRBV7-9 and J is TRBJ1-4; 9 bases align to TRBD1. From germline, CDR1 is SEHNR and CDR2 FQNEAQ (reference sequence). There are 15 residues in the CDR3. Trimming cost V 2 bases and J 7 bases; bases outside gene matches: 5. The CDR3 nucleotides read TGTGCCAGCAGCTTAATGGGACAGGGTGCTGAAAAACTGTTTTTT. It specifies CASSLMGQGAEKLFF.

This sequence joins TRBV29-1 and TRBJ2-7, with D possibly matching TRBD1 (5 bases). Per the germline V gene, CDR1 is SQVTM and CDR2 is ANQGSEA. Deletions cut 6 bases from V and 0 bases from J, with 12 bases between. The CDR3 is 13 residues long. The CDR3 spells CSVQRGSSYEQYF. The CDR3 nucleotides are TGCAGCGTCCAAAGGGGAAGCTCCTACGAGCAGTACTTC.

V and J are TRBV7-2 and TRBJ1-4; tentatively, D is TRBD1 (6 bases). Trimming removed 6 bases at V and 8 bases at J, with 22 bases between. The CDR3 runs to 16 residues. Germline CDR1 and CDR2: SGHTA and FQGNSA. DNA of the CDR3: TGTGCCAGCAGACCGAACCGACAGGACCTCTACGAAAAACTGTTTTTT. Translating gives CASRPNRQDLYEKLFF.

This chain links TRBV20-1 with TRBJ1-5; 7 nucleotides agree with TRBD1. Germline loops: CDR1 DFQATT, CDR2 SNEGSKA (reference sequence). With V trimmed by 0 bases and J by 2 bases, 19 bases remained unmatched. This CDR3 is 20 amino acids long. CDR3 sequence: CSAREATLTGWALGNQPQHF. The CDR3, as DNA: TGCAGTGCTAGAGAGGCGACCCTGACAGGGTGGGCTTTGGGCAATCAGCCCCAGCATTTT.

The chain links TRBV9 to TRBJ1-2; TRBD1 matches at 12 bases. Germline V lookup: CDR1 SGDLS, CDR2 YYNGEE. The CDR3 has 19 amino acids. J was trimmed by 4 bases and V by 3 bases; bases with no gene match: 16. CDR3 region: CASSAPRDRGPNRGYGYTF. The CDR3 DNA reads TGTGCCAGCAGCGCCCCCCGGGACAGGGGGCCGAACAGGGGCTATGGCTACACCTTC.

The J gene is TRBJ2-1, the V gene TRBV20-1; no clear D. The V gene lost 1 base and the J gene lost 6 bases, with 22 bases spanning the gap. CDR1 and CDR2 (germline): DFQATT, SNEGSKA (reference sequence). The CDR3 covers 17 residues. CDR3 DNA: TGCAGTGCTAGAGTCCCCTCGATCCCCGGGTCGGGCAATGAGCAGTTCTTC. It encodes CSARVPSIPGSGNEQFF.

The chain joins TRBV7-3 to TRBJ2-3; weak D call: TRBD1 (5 bases). V was shortened by 4 bases and J by 4 bases, with 9 bases between the two germline ends. Germline V lookup: CDR1 SGHTA, CDR2 FQGTGA. CDR3 length equals 13 residues. CDR3 coding DNA: TGTGCCAGCAGCTCACAGGTTGCAGATACGCAGTATTTT. Protein: CASSSQVADTQYF.

V and J are TRBV29-1 and TRBJ1-5; D possibly corresponds to TRBD1 (6 bases). There are 14 residues in the CDR3. Germline CDR1 reads SQVTM; CDR2 reads ANQGSEA. The V end was cut by 6 bases, the J end by 5 bases, with 17 bases between. DNA for the CDR3: TGCAGCGTGGGGCTGACAGGTCGAGATCAGCCCCAGCATTTT. Translation: CSVGLTGRDQPQHF. Filled out from reference TRBV29-1 and TRBJ1-5, the complete variable domain reads SAVISQKPSRDICQRGTSLTIQCQVDSQVTMMFWYRQQPGQSLTLIATANQGSEATYESGFVIDKFPISRPNLTFSTLTVSNMSPEDSSIYLCSVGLTGRDQPQHFGDGTRLSIL.

In DNA, the CDR3 is TGCAGTGCTAGAGAGCGGGGGGCGGGAGAGACCCAGTACTTC. Its translation: CSARERGAGETQYF. The gene calls are TRBV20-1 and TRBJ2-5, with TRBD2 matching 8 bases. Germline CDR1 is DFQATT and CDR2 is SNEGSKA (reference sequence). Trimming took 0 bases from V and 4 from J; bases not matched to a gene: 4. The CDR3 loop spans 14 amino acids.

This chain joins TRBV23-1 and TRBJ2-1; possible D gene TRBD2, 6 bases. TRBV23-1 is noted as an ORF with a role that remains uncertain. Trimming shortened V by 4 bases and J by 1 base, and 14 bases separated the two germline ends. The CDR3 runs 16 residues. CDR3 sequence: CASSRGTSSSYNEQFF. The DNA for the CDR3 is TGCGCCAGCAGTCGAGGGACTTCTTCATCCTACAATGAGCAGTTCTTC.

The chain recombines TRBV28 with TRBJ2-7, with D perhaps TRBD1 or TRBD2 (6 bases each). Germline V gives CDR1 MDHEN, CDR2 SYDVKM. V was cut by 0 bases and J by 6 bases, with 12 bases left in between. This CDR3 is built from 14 residues. The CDR3 loop reads CASSLWPGAVEQYF. In DNA, the CDR3 is TGTGCCAGCAGTTTATGGCCGGGGGCCGTCGAGCAGTACTTC. Full variable domain (missing parts from reference TRBV28 and TRBJ2-7): DVKVTQSSRYLVKRTGEKVFLECVQDMDHENMFWYRQDPGLGLRLIYFSYDVKMKEKGDIPEGYSVSREKKERFSLILESASTNQTSMYLCASSLWPGAVEQYFGPGTRLTVT.

The chain combines TRBV5-5 with TRBJ1-1; D call uncertain. Trimming took off 0 bases at V and 1 base at J, with 4 bases between the two ends. CDR3 length equals 13 residues. CDR1 and CDR2 from the germline V gene are SGHKS and YYEKEE (reference sequence). CDR3: CASSLGPNTEAFF. CDR3 in DNA: TGTGCCAGCAGCTTGGGCCCGAACACTGAAGCTTTCTTT.

The chain couples TRBV7-2 to TRBJ2-5; D may be TRBD2 (5 bases). The V gene's germline CDR1 is SGHTA and CDR2 FQGNSA. The CDR3 runs 15 residues. V lost 5 bases and J 5 bases, leaving 18 bases between the germline ends. CDR3: CASSPRGLPLETQYF. The CDR3 DNA reads as TGTGCCAGCAGCCCTCGAGGGTTACCCCTGGAGACCCAGTACTTC.